Listed below are T cell receptor beta chains from one sample, sequenced in a study of T cell changes during pregnancy in multiple sclerosis. Libraries were prepared by immunoSEQ multiplex PCR; TCRdb keeps only in-frame clonotypes and omits some of them. The table includes about 41,000 clones, more than 90% detected once. Here the sequenced sample was CD8+ T cells from peripheral blood mononuclear cells, taken in the third trimester of pregnancy. These receptors were obtained from a female donor with multiple sclerosis, enrolled in a pregnancy study. The CDR3 runs from the conserved cysteine through the conserved F or W. The order of the fields is D gene, V gene, J gene, clone size, CDR3 DNA, CDR3 protein. A D gene is named only where the DNA matches it firmly. Some rows have no size entry. The others give once, few or many, or a class for an expanded clone.

-,TRBV5-1,TRBJ1-1,-,TGCGCCAGCAGCTCCGGGTTTGAAGCTTTCTTT,CASSSGFEAFF
-,TRBV2,TRBJ2-3,-,TGTGCCAGCAGCCTCTGGGGGGGCGCAGATACGCAGTATTTT,CASSLWGGADTQYF
-,TRBV5-4,TRBJ2-2,-,TGTGCCAGCAGCTTGCACCAACAGGCCGCGGCCGCCGGGGAGCTGTTTTTT,CASSLHQQAAAAGELFF
TRBD1,TRBV10-2,TRBJ2-3,-,TGCGCCACTGACAGGGCCGGAGATACGCAGTATTTT,CATDRAGDTQYF
-,TRBV15,TRBJ1-3,-,TGTGCCACCAGCACCTTAACAGGGGGAAACACCATATATTTT,CATSTLTGGNTIYF
-,TRBV7-6,TRBJ2-7,once,TGTGCCAGCAGCTTAGACGTTGGCGGTTCCGCCTACGAGCAGTACTTC,CASSLDVGGSAYEQYF
-,TRBV27,TRBJ1-1,-,TGTGCCAGCAGTTTAGGCAGGATTAACACTGAAGCTTTCTTT,CASSLGRINTEAFF
-,TRBV27,TRBJ2-3,-,TGTGCCAGCAGTTTTATCGGCACAGATACGCAGTATTTT,CASSFIGTDTQYF
-,TRBV9,TRBJ1-4,-,TGTGCCAGCAGCGAGGGAGGGGTAACTAATGAAAAACTGTTTTTT,CASSEGGVTNEKLFF
-,TRBV11-2,TRBJ1-1,-,TGTGCCAGCAGCTCAGGGTTGGTGCGGGCTTTCTTT,CASSSGLVRAFF
-,TRBV7-9,TRBJ2-2,-,TGTGCCAGCAGCTTAGCACAGGAGCTGTTTTTT,CASSLAQELFF
-,TRBV9,TRBJ1-5,-,TGTGCCAGCAGCGCCACAGGGATCTTTCAGCCCCAGCATTTT,CASSATGIFQPQHF
-,TRBV19,TRBJ1-1,-,TGTGCCAGTACCTTAGGATCCGGGATGAACACTGAAGCTTTCTTT,CASTLGSGMNTEAFF
TRBD2,TRBV9,TRBJ2-3,-,TGTGCCAGCAGCGTTGCGCTAACGGGACTAGCATCAGATACGCAGTATTTT,CASSVALTGLASDTQYF
-,TRBV15,TRBJ2-3,-,TGTGCCACCAGCAGAGGCATCGGATGGACCAGACCGGTTAGCGGTACGCAGTATTTT,CATSRGIGWTRPVSGTQYF
-,TRBV6-1,TRBJ2-7,-,TGTGCCAGCAGTGAAGTAGGGGGAGTCATTTACGAGCAGTACTTC,CASSEVGGVIYEQYF
-,TRBV7-2,TRBJ2-7,-,TGTGCCAGCAGCTTAGACTCTGCCTACGAGCAGTACTTC,CASSLDSAYEQYF
TRBD2,TRBV9,TRBJ2-7,-,TGTGCCAGCAGCTCGGGGGGGGAAGGCTACGAGCAGTACTTC,CASSSGGEGYEQYF
-,TRBV10-3,TRBJ1-1,-,TGTGCCATCAGTGAGTTGGGAGAGAGCACTGAAGCTTTCTTT,CAISELGESTEAFF
-,TRBV7-2,TRBJ1-2,-,TGTGCCAGCAGCTTATTGGGCCCGAACTATGGCTACACCTTC,CASSLLGPNYGYTF
TRBD1,TRBV6-5,TRBJ1-2,-,TGTGCCAGCAGTTACTCATCCGGGACAGGGGGCGGCTACACCTTC,CASSYSSGTGGGYTF
-,TRBV7-6,TRBJ1-5,-,TGTGCCAGCAGCTTAGCGGGCCAGCCCCAGCATTTT,CASSLAGQPQHF
-,TRBV9,TRBJ2-5,-,TGTGCCAGCAGCCTCGCCAGTGAGGGCCAAGAGACCCAGTACTTC,CASSLASEGQETQYF
-,TRBV28,TRBJ2-7,-,TGTGCCAGCAGTTTGACGGTAGCGGAGGCCTACGAGCAGTACTTC,CASSLTVAEAYEQYF
-,TRBV5-1,TRBJ2-3,-,TGCGCCAGCAGCTTACTAGGTGGAGATACGCAGTATTTT,CASSLLGGDTQYF
TRBD1,TRBV7-7,TRBJ2-1,once,TGTGCCAGCAGCCCGGGACAGAACTCCTACAATGAGCAGTTCTTC,CASSPGQNSYNEQFF
-,TRBV27,TRBJ2-1,-,TGTGCCAGCACCCTCTCGAGCTCCTACAATGAGCAGTTCTTC,CASTLSSSYNEQFF
TRBD2,TRBV18,TRBJ2-2,-,TGTGCCAGCTCACGTCGGGAGGTGAACACCGGGGAGCTGTTTTTT,CASSRREVNTGELFF
-,TRBV14,TRBJ1-1,few,TGTGCCAGCAGCCCTAGCGGGTGGGGTGAAGCTTTCTTT,CASSPSGWGEAFF
TRBD1,TRBV6-5,TRBJ2-7,-,TGTGCCAGCAGTTACGGCAGGGGGACCTACGAGCAGTACTTC,CASSYGRGTYEQYF
-,TRBV28,TRBJ2-2,-,TGTGCCAGCAGTTTTCTAGGAGGGCCCGGGGAGCTGTTTTTT,CASSFLGGPGELFF
-,TRBV7-9,TRBJ2-7,-,TGTGCCAGCAGCTTAGTCCAAGACAGTACCTACGAGCAGTACTTC,CASSLVQDSTYEQYF
TRBD2,TRBV4-3,TRBJ2-1,-,TGCGCCAGCAGCCAAGATCGAGGGGCGGGACTAGTCGCCCAGGGGCAGTTCTTC,CASSQDRGAGLVAQGQFF
-,TRBV28,TRBJ2-7,-,TGTGCCAGCAGTTTTTCTATAACCTACGAGCAGTACTTC,CASSFSITYEQYF
-,TRBV15,TRBJ1-5,-,TGTGCCACCAGCAACGGGGGTGGAGACAATCAGCCCCAGCATTTT,CATSNGGGDNQPQHF
TRBD2,TRBV7-3,TRBJ2-3,-,TGTGCCAGCAGCTTAGCGGGGGGCACAGATACGCAGTATTTT,CASSLAGGTDTQYF
TRBD1,TRBV7-8,TRBJ1-2,-,TGTGCCAGCAGCTTGACAGGGGGCAGCGGCTACACCTTC,CASSLTGGSGYTF
TRBD2,TRBV27,TRBJ2-1,-,TGTGCCAGCAGTTTGACTAGCGGGACCCTCTACAATGAGCAGTTCTTC,CASSLTSGTLYNEQFF
TRBD1,TRBV18,TRBJ1-2,-,TGTGCCAGCTCATGGGACAGGGGCAACTATGGCTACACCTTC,CASSWDRGNYGYTF
-,TRBV4-3,TRBJ2-7,-,TGCGCCAGCAGCCAAGTTCGGTATCACGAGCAGTACTTC,CASSQVRYHEQYF
TRBD1,TRBV12-5,TRBJ1-6,-,TGTGCTAGTGGTAGTCGGGACAGGGAAGAAGTAAGTCATAATTCACCCCTCCACTTT,CASGSRDREEVSHNSPLHF
-,TRBV5-4,TRBJ1-4,-,TGTGCCAGCAGCCCCGGGAACAGCGAAAAACTGTTTTTT,CASSPGNSEKLFF
TRBD1,TRBV27,TRBJ1-6,few,TGTGCCAGCAGTCCCTACAGGGGGCGCGGGAGTTCACCCCTCCACTTT,CASSPYRGRGSSPLHF
TRBD1,TRBV6-1,TRBJ2-2,-,TGTGCCAGCAGTGTCGCGGGACAGGGGTGGGAAGACACCGGGGAGCTGTTTTTT,CASSVAGQGWEDTGELFF
TRBD2,TRBV4-2,TRBJ2-4,-,TGTGCCAGCAGCCCAGAAGCGGGGGGGGGCCTAGCCAAAAACATTCAGTACTTC,CASSPEAGGGLAKNIQYF
TRBD2,TRBV4-1,TRBJ2-5,-,TGCGCCAGCAGCCAAGATAACGGGAGGGCCGGGGAGACCCAGTACTTC,CASSQDNGRAGETQYF
-,TRBV28,TRBJ2-6,-,TGTGCCAGCAGATCCCCTCGGTCCTCCCTAAGCTCTGGGGCCAACGTCCTGACTTTC,CASRSPRSSLSSGANVLTF